This passage covers 17 T cell receptor beta chains from one sample sequenced in a study of T cells in tuberculosis. Data came from immunoSEQ multiplex PCR; TCRdb stores just in-frame clones and leaves some out. The sample consists of around 30,000 clones, about 92% of them appearing once. The sequenced sample was PBMCs. The receptor set was obtained from a donor aged 10 to 29 with latent tuberculosis or without tuberculosis infection.

This clone was seen more than once but under ten times. The rearrangement joins TRBV29-1 to TRBJ2-7; D call uncertain. Deletions cut 4 bases from V and 4 bases from J, with 11 bases between. This CDR3 has 12 residues. CDR1 SQVTM and CDR2 ANQGSEA come from the germline V gene. The CDR3 loop reads CSVGQAQYEQYF. The CDR3 DNA follows: TGCAGCGTTGGGCAGGCTCAATACGAGCAGTACTTC.

This clone is a singleton in its sample. As DNA, the CDR3 is TGTGCCAGCAGCGTAGGGGGACTAGCGGCCACAGATACGCAGTATTTT. Its protein is CASSVGGLAATDTQYF. V is TRBV9 and J is TRBJ2-3; 11 bases fit TRBD2. Germline V gene lookup returns CDR1 SGDLS and CDR2 YYNGEE. The junction had 2 bases not matched to a gene; V was cut back by 0 bases and J by 2 bases. The length of the CDR3 is 16 residues.

V and J are TRBV7-9 and TRBJ1-1, with TRBD1 matching over 9 bases. CDR3 length equals 16 residues. Germline-derived CDR1 and CDR2 are SEHNR and FQNEAQ (reference sequence). Trimming cost V 5 bases and J 5 bases; bases outside gene matches: 12. The CDR3 spells CASSIPSDRGRTEAFF. The DNA for the CDR3 is TGTGCCAGCAGCATACCATCGGACAGGGGCAGAACTGAAGCTTTCTTT.

This chain links TRBV19 with TRBJ1-6, with TRBD1 matching over 7 bases. V shed 5 bases, J shed 8 bases, and the junction held 9 bases outside the gene matches. This CDR3 is built from 15 residues. The V gene's germline CDR1 is LNHDA and CDR2 SQIVND (reference sequence). The CDR3 DNA sequence: TGTGCCAGTAGTCGAGACCGGGACAGCTATTCACCCCTCCACTTT. Protein: CASSRDRDSYSPLHF.

The V and J genes are TRBV21-1 and TRBJ1-5; the table names TRBD1, a call not compared with the DNA. TRBV21-1 represents a pseudogene. CDR3 length equals 14 residues. In nucleotides, the CDR3 is TGTGCCAGCACCAGGGGCGGGAGCAATCAGCCCCAGCATTTT. It is translated as CASTRGGSNQPQHF.

Here the CDR3 DNA reads TGTGCCAGCCGACCGACAGGGAAAGGCTACGAGCAGTACTTC. Encoded protein: CASRPTGKGYEQYF. The rearrangement links TRBV2 to TRBJ2-7; 7 positions match TRBD1. J lost 3 bases, V lost 8 bases, and 10 bases had no gene match. Germline lookup yields CDR1 SNHLY and CDR2 FYNNEI. The CDR3 consists of 14 residues.

This rearrangement joins TRBV27 to TRBJ1-4; D remains ambiguous. The CDR3 loop spans 14 amino acids. V dropped 3 bases and J dropped 4 bases, with 9 bases sitting between them. Looked up from germline, CDR1 is MNHEY and CDR2 is SMNVEV (reference sequence). The CDR3 protein is CASSLSGHNEKLFF. CDR3 sequence (DNA): TGTGCCAGCAGTTTGTCCGGTCATAATGAAAAACTGTTTTTT.

The V gene is TRBV30, the J gene TRBJ2-2, with 7 bases matching TRBD2. This CDR3 contains 16 residues. Germline CDR1 reads GTSNPN; CDR2 reads SVGIG (reference sequence). Trimming at V came to 0 bases and at J to 2 bases, leaving 6 bases not matched to a gene. As DNA, the CDR3 is TGTGCCTGGAGTGTGCTAGCGGTGATAAACACCGGGGAGCTGTTTTTT. Encoded protein: CAWSVLAVINTGELFF. Full variable domain (remainder filled in from reference TRBV30 and TRBJ2-2): SQTIHQWPATLVQPVGSPLSLECTVEGTSNPNLYWYRQAAGRGLQLLFYSVGIGQISSEVPQNLSASRPQDRQFILSSKKLLLSDSGFYLCAWSVLAVINTGELFFGEGSRLTVL.

The CDR3 DNA follows: TGCGCCAGCAGCCCCCCTGGGGGGGCCCAAGACATTCAGTACTTC. Encoded protein: CASSPPGGAQDIQYF. This chain connects TRBV4-1 to TRBJ2-4, with a possible D match to TRBD2 (7 bases). Germline values: CDR1 MGHRA, CDR2 YSYEKL. The CDR3 loop spans 15 amino acids. V was trimmed by 4 bases and J by 8 bases, leaving 18 bases between them.

J is TRBJ2-1 and V is TRBV28; D perhaps matches TRBD2 (6 bases). CDR1 MDHEN and CDR2 SYDVKM come from the germline V gene. The length of the CDR3 is 15 residues. The V and J ends lost 6 bases and 5 bases respectively, with 17 bases between them. CDR3 region: CASRSAGSGNNEQFF. The CDR3 bases are TGTGCCAGCAGGTCCGCGGGGTCAGGCAACAATGAGCAGTTCTTC.

The rearrangement uses TRBV10-3 and TRBJ1-2; the D is unclear. The CDR3 is 14 residues long. Germline lookup yields CDR1 ENHRY and CDR2 SYGVKD. The V gene lost 7 bases and the J gene lost 1 base, with 13 bases spanning the gap. CDR3 sequence: CAIMPDRSNYGYTF. CDR3 coding DNA: TGTGCCATCATGCCCGATAGAAGTAACTATGGCTACACCTTC.

This chain's CDR3 is CASRAFRSSTDTQYF. Here the CDR3 DNA reads TGTGCCAGCAGGGCCTTCCGTTCTAGCACAGATACGCAGTATTTT. The chain links TRBV27 to TRBJ2-3; D not certain. The germline gives CDR1 MNHEY, CDR2 SMNVEV (reference sequence). The CDR3 contains 15 residues. V gave up 6 bases and J gave up 0 bases, with 13 bases separating them.

The chain uses TRBV4-3 and TRBJ1-2, with D perhaps TRBD1 (5 bases). CDR1 and CDR2 from the germline V gene are LGHNA and YSLEER. This CDR3 is 14 amino acids long. V was clipped by 0 bases and J by 3 bases, with 8 bases between them. The CDR3 loop is CASSQDEGDYGYTF. CDR3 nucleotide sequence: TGCGCCAGCAGCCAAGATGAAGGGGACTATGGCTACACCTTC.

This clone was seen just once. The gene calls are TRBV7-9 and TRBJ2-1; 13 bases align to TRBD2. The CDR3 runs 16 residues. Trimming at V came to 4 bases and at J to 7 bases, leaving 7 bases not matched to a gene. Germline CDR1 is SEHNR and CDR2 is FQNEAQ (reference sequence). Written as DNA, the CDR3 is TGTGCCAGCAGCTCGGGACTAGCGGGGCTCAGAAATGAGCAGTTCTTC. Protein: CASSSGLAGLRNEQFF.

The rearrangement links TRBV11-1 to TRBJ1-6; D is undetermined. CDR1 is SGHAT and CDR2 is FQDESV in the germline V gene (reference sequence). V dropped 3 bases and J dropped 8 bases, with 8 bases sitting between them. The CDR3 consists of 13 residues. The CDR3 region has the DNA TGTGCCAGCAGCTTTCTGAGCGATTCACCCCTCCACTTT. The encoded protein is CASSFLSDSPLHF.

The rearrangement joins TRBV4-1 to TRBJ1-1; 9 bases are shared with TRBD1. The germline gives CDR1 MGHRA, CDR2 YSYEKL. The CDR3 has 15 amino acids. J lost 5 bases, V lost 4 bases, and 8 bases had no gene match. As DNA, the CDR3 is TGCGCCAGCAGCCCCTGGGACAGGGCTGAAACTGAAGCTTTCTTT. Its translation is CASSPWDRAETEAFF.

The chain joins TRBV19 to TRBJ2-2; TRBD1 matches at 7 bases. The germline V gene encodes CDR1 LNHDA and CDR2 SQIVND (reference sequence). The junction had 12 bases not matched to a gene; V was cut back by 6 bases and J by 11 bases. The CDR3 spans 14 residues. DNA of the CDR3: TGTGCCAGTAGCACGGGACAGCTTTTTCGTGAGCTGTTTTTT. It encodes CASSTGQLFRELFF.